This TCR beta chain was sequenced in a study of T-cell memory formation after mild COVID-19. Germline CDR1 SEHNR, CDR2 FQNEAQ (reference sequence). Germline trimming cut 4 bases from V and 10 bases from J; bases unmatched to any gene: 8. The CDR3 spans 13 residues. TCRdb re-analysed the 5' RACE reads in MiXCR, keeping a single row per CDR3 protein. The sample has tens of thousands of distinct CDR3 sequences; more than 15% are singletons. Findings and limits, study-wide: There was no confirmation that second-wave clones peaking on day 37 were SARS-CoV-2 specific.

At least ten counts were recorded for this clonotype. Its specificity is unknown. The V gene is TRBV7-9, the J gene TRBJ2-7; TRBD1 matches at 9 bases. The receptor's source is an adult who had mild COVID-19 (a few samples of this study predate the infection). Cell type and time point are not known. The sequenced sample was PBMCs or a T cell subset sorted from them (not recorded which). The CDR3 DNA reads TGTGCCAGCAGCTCCTCGGGACAGGGTACTCAGTACTTC. Encoded protein: CASSSSGQGTQYF. Full variable domain (rest looked up from reference TRBV7-9 and TRBJ2-7): DTGVSQNPRHKITKRGQNVTFRCDPISEHNRLYWYRQTLGQGPEFLTYFQNEAQLEKSRLLSDRFSAERPKGSFSTLEIQRTEQGDSAMYLCASSSSGQGTQYFGPGTRLTVT.